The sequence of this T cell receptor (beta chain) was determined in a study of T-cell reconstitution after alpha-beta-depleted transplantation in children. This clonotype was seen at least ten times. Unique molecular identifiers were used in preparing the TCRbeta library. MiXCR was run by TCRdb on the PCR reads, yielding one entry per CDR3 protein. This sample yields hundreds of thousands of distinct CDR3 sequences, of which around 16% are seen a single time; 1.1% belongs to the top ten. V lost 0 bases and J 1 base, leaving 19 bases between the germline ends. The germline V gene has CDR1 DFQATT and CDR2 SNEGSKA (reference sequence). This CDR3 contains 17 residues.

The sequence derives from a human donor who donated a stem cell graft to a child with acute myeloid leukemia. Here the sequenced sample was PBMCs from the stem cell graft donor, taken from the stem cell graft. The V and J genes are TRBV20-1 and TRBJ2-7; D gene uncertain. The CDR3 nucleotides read TGCAGTGCTAGAGATCGGGTGGCTAGTTCGCGTTCCTACGAGCAGTACTTC. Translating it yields CSARDRVASSRSYEQYF.